Below, 32 T cell receptor beta chains from the same sample are listed, as sequenced in a study of blood T cell repertoires in COVID-19. Sequenced by immunoSEQ multiplex PCR; TCRdb stores in-frame clones only, minus some. Altogether about 300,000 clones are present, 89% being singletons, with the ten largest covering approximately 5%. The material sequenced was PBMCs or T cells enriched from blood (not recorded which). The receptors here all came from a man between 60 and 75 years old who had recovered from COVID-19.

J is TRBJ2-1 and V is TRBV20-1; D possibly corresponds to TRBD2 (6 bases). This CDR3 comprises 11 residues. The V gene lost 6 bases and the J gene lost 9 bases, with 12 bases spanning the gap. Germline lookup yields CDR1 DFQATT and CDR2 SNEGSKA (reference sequence). The CDR3 region is CSAWTKGEQFF. CDR3 DNA: TGCAGTGCGTGGACTAAGGGTGAGCAGTTCTTC.

The chain carries TRBV27 and TRBJ2-5; D perhaps matches TRBD2 (6 bases). Trimming removed 4 bases from V and 4 bases from J, with 13 bases in between. The germline V gene has CDR1 MNHEY and CDR2 SMNVEV (reference sequence). The CDR3 is 14 residues long. The CDR3 DNA sequence: TGTGCCAGCAGTTCCGGGGGAGAGGGAGAGACCCAGTACTTC. It encodes CASSSGGEGETQYF.

CDR3 nucleotide sequence: TGTGCCAGCAGTAAGACAGGGCAGGGGCAGCCCCAGCATTTT. Translated, it gives CASSKTGQGQPQHF. The genes are TRBV27 and TRBJ1-5; TRBD1 aligns across 7 bases. The CDR3 sequence is 14 residues long. The germline V gene encodes CDR1 MNHEY and CDR2 SMNVEV (reference sequence). V lost 5 bases to trimming and J lost 7 bases; unmatched junction nucleotides: 8.

The V call is TRBV29-1, the J call TRBJ1-2; D remains unclear. The CDR3 has 11 amino acids. Deletions cut 7 bases from V and 8 bases from J, with 14 bases between. Germline-derived CDR1 and CDR2 are SQVTM and ANQGSEA. The CDR3 spells CSALRGGGYTF. The CDR3 DNA follows: TGCAGCGCCCTCCGGGGTGGGGGCTACACCTTC.

The rearrangement uses TRBV7-8 and TRBJ1-1; D ambiguous. The V gene lost 0 bases and the J gene lost 0 bases, with 5 bases spanning the gap. The CDR3 spans 14 residues. Germline V gives CDR1 SGHVS, CDR2 FQNEAQ. The CDR3 coding sequence is TGTGCCAGCAGCTTAGCGGAGGTGAACACTGAAGCTTTCTTT. This sequence encodes CASSLAEVNTEAFF.

The gene calls are TRBV4-3 and TRBJ2-5, with TRBD1 identical over 9 bases. The CDR3 has 15 residues. With V trimmed by 3 bases and J by 5 bases, 7 bases remained unmatched. The germline CDR1 and CDR2 sequences are LGHNA and YSLEER. The CDR3 region is CASSHSGTGSETQYF. Here the CDR3 DNA reads TGCGCCAGCAGCCATTCCGGGACAGGGAGTGAGACCCAGTACTTC.

As regards this clone: This CDR3 is also generated by other DNA sequences in the sample. V is TRBV2 and J is TRBJ1-6; D may be TRBD1 (5 bases). The CDR3 sequence is 14 residues long. Germline CDR1 SNHLY, CDR2 FYNNEI. The V and J ends lost 3 bases and 7 bases respectively, with 10 bases between them. CDR3 loop: CASSEGGSNSPLHF. The CDR3 DNA reads TGTGCCAGCAGTGAGGGGGGGTCAAATTCACCCCTCCACTTT.

The sample holds a few counts of this clone. The chain has TRBV5-8 and TRBJ2-5; 7 bases map to TRBD2. CDR1 is SGHTS and CDR2 is YDEGEE in the germline V gene. The CDR3 length is 13 residues. J was trimmed by 10 bases and V by 4 bases; bases with no gene match: 10. The CDR3 DNA follows: TGTGCCAGCAGCAAAGAGACCGGGGGGATCCAGTACTTC. It codes for CASSKETGGIQYF.

As for this clone: Other nucleotide sequences from this sample produce the same CDR3. V is TRBV5-1 and J is TRBJ2-7; 8 bases match TRBD2. The V gene's germline CDR1 is SGHRS and CDR2 YFSETQ. The CDR3 spans 15 residues. With 0 bases clipped from V and 2 bases from J, the junction kept 4 bases outside the gene matches. CDR3 bases: TGCGCCAGCAGCTTGGTGGCGGGAGGAACCTACGAGCAGTACTTC. The encoded protein is CASSLVAGGTYEQYF.

V gene TRBV29-1 combines with J gene TRBJ1-5; D perhaps matches TRBD1 (5 bases). The V and J ends lost 4 bases and 0 bases respectively, with 7 bases between them. CDR1 is SQVTM and CDR2 is ANQGSEA in the germline V gene. CDR3 size: 13 residues. CDR3 loop: CSVGTNSNQPQHF. The CDR3 nucleotides are TGCAGCGTTGGGACAAATAGCAATCAGCCCCAGCATTTT.

The V call is TRBV6-5, the J call TRBJ1-5, with D unresolved. Trimming took off 0 bases at V and 7 bases at J, with 10 bases between the two ends. The CDR3 runs 14 residues. Germline V gene lookup returns CDR1 MNHEY and CDR2 SVGAGI. The CDR3 coding sequence is TGTGCCAGCAGTTACTCGACGGGGAGCCAGCCCCAGCATTTT. It translates to CASSYSTGSQPQHF.

The chain employs TRBV19 and TRBJ2-7, with D tentatively TRBD1 (5 bases). Germline V lookup: CDR1 LNHDA, CDR2 SQIVND (reference sequence). CDR3 length: 14 residues. Trimming cost V 5 bases and J 1 base, with 12 bases left between them. Here the CDR3 reads CASSFGRASYEQYF. DNA for the CDR3: TGTGCCAGTAGTTTCGGCAGGGCTTCCTACGAGCAGTACTTC.

The CDR3 here is CASSPPGLVNEQFF. The CDR3 region has the DNA TGTGCCAGCTCACCGCCGGGACTAGTCAATGAGCAGTTCTTC. The genes are TRBV18 and TRBJ2-1, with 8 bases fitting TRBD2. The CDR3 contains 14 residues. The germline V gene encodes CDR1 KGHSH and CDR2 LQKENI. V gave up 3 bases and J gave up 6 bases; unmatched junction bases: 4.

This rearrangement joins TRBV9 to TRBJ1-4; D not resolved. Germline values: CDR1 SGDLS, CDR2 YYNGEE. V dropped 4 bases and J dropped 0 bases, with 16 bases sitting between them. This CDR3 has 17 amino acids. CDR3 in DNA: TGTGCCAGCAGCCCCCGGGTTTCAGTTGCAACTAATGAAAAACTGTTTTTT. Translation gives CASSPRVSVATNEKLFF.

This chain uses TRBV4-2 with TRBJ1-4; D gene unclear. This CDR3 region has 16 residues. CDR1 and CDR2 (germline): LGHNA, YNFKEQ. Trimming cost V 1 base and J 3 bases, with 12 bases left between them. The CDR3 here is CASSQGLGHPNEKLFF. DNA for the CDR3: TGTGCCAGCAGCCAAGGCCTGGGCCATCCTAATGAAAAACTGTTTTTT.

The rearrangement uses TRBV5-4 and TRBJ2-5; 8 bases are a match to TRBD2. After removal of 5 bases from V and 7 bases from J, the junction contained 7 bases not matched to a gene. This CDR3 is 13 amino acids long. CDR1 SGHNT and CDR2 YYREEE come from the germline V gene (reference sequence). The CDR3 here is CASSGTRRATQYF. As DNA, the CDR3 is TGTGCCAGCAGTGGGACTAGAAGGGCGACCCAGTACTTC.

The V gene is TRBV18, the J gene TRBJ2-7; 11 positions agree with TRBD2. Trimming at V came to 3 bases and at J to 5 bases, leaving 6 bases not matched to a gene. The length of the CDR3 is 15 residues. The V gene's germline CDR1 is KGHSH and CDR2 LQKENI. The CDR3 DNA reads as TGTGCCAGCTCACCCCTAGCGGGAGGCGGGAACGAGCAGTACTTC. Its translation is CASSPLAGGGNEQYF.

The CDR3 coding sequence is TGTGCCAGCATAGGACAGGGGGCTGTCGAGCAGTACTTC. It encodes CASIGQGAVEQYF. The chain recombines TRBV13 with TRBJ2-7, with TRBD1 matching 11 bases. CDR3 length equals 13 residues. From germline, CDR1 is PRHDT and CDR2 FYEKMQ (reference sequence). V trimming: 7 bases; J trimming: 6 bases; junction bases outside the gene matches: 5.

The J gene is TRBJ2-7, the V gene TRBV7-9; 7 bases agree with TRBD2. V lost 5 bases, J lost 7 bases, and 14 bases stayed unmatched. The CDR3 sequence is 15 residues long. Germline V gene sequence: CDR1 SEHNR, CDR2 FQNEAQ (reference sequence). CDR3: CASSGVGGLGYEQYF. The CDR3 DNA follows: TGTGCCAGCAGCGGAGTGGGCGGACTAGGATATGAGCAGTACTTC. Variable domain in full (rest from reference TRBV7-9 and TRBJ2-7): DTGVSQNPRHKITKRGQNVTFRCDPISEHNRLYWYRQTLGQGPEFLTYFQNEAQLEKSRLLSDRFSAERPKGSFSTLEIQRTEQGDSAMYLCASSGVGGLGYEQYFGPGTRLTVT.

This chain links TRBV12-2 with TRBJ1-2. TRBV12-2 is an annotated pseudogene. CDR3 length equals 18 residues. Here the CDR3 reads CASRLGPSGSSVNYGYTF. For the CDR3, the DNA is TGTGCAAGTCGCTTAGGACCAAGTGGGAGTTCCGTTAACTATGGCTACACCTTC.

The V and J genes are TRBV5-1 and TRBJ1-1; D is possibly TRBD1 (6 bases). Germline CDR1 SGHRS, CDR2 YFSETQ. CDR3 length equals 15 residues. The V gene lost 4 bases and the J gene lost 2 bases, with 15 bases spanning the gap. In DNA, the CDR3 is TGCGCCAGCAGCAAACAACAGGGTCGTAACACTGAAGCTTTCTTT. The encoded protein is CASSKQQGRNTEAFF. The full variable domain, rest sourced from reference TRBV5-1 and TRBJ1-1, is KAGVTQTPRYLIKTRGQQVTLSCSPISGHRSVSWYQQTPGQGLQFLFEYFSETQRNKGNFPGRFSGRQFSNSRSEMNVSTLELGDSALYLCASSKQQGRNTEAFFGQGTRLTVV.

This clone occurred once. The chain employs TRBV9 and TRBJ2-1; D not certain. Per the germline V gene, CDR1 is SGDLS and CDR2 is YYNGEE. CDR3 length: 14 residues. Trimming stripped 0 bases from V and 5 bases from J, with 9 bases between. CDR3 amino acids: CASSVDLQDNEQFF. The CDR3 DNA follows: TGTGCCAGCAGCGTAGATCTCCAGGACAATGAGCAGTTCTTC.

This chain uses TRBV30 with TRBJ1-6; 7 nucleotides line up with TRBD1. The germline V gene has CDR1 GTSNPN and CDR2 SVGIG (reference sequence). CDR3 size: 15 residues. J gave up 6 bases and V 7 bases, and 12 bases lay outside the gene matches. The chain's CDR3 is CAFTNTGQSNSPLHF. CDR3 sequence (DNA): TGTGCCTTCACAAACACGGGACAGAGTAATTCACCCCTCCACTTT.

This chain connects TRBV18 to TRBJ1-6; D remains ambiguous. This CDR3 is built from 18 residues. Germline CDR1 KGHSH, CDR2 LQKENI. The V gene lost 3 bases and the J gene lost 10 bases, with 25 bases spanning the gap. CDR3 protein: CASSPWASYGEGGSPLHF. For the CDR3, the DNA is TGTGCCAGCTCACCTTGGGCTTCATATGGGGAAGGAGGATCACCCCTCCACTTT.

This chain joins TRBV23-1 and TRBJ1-1; 7 bases map to TRBD1. TRBV23-1 is noted as an ORF with a role that remains uncertain. V lost 7 bases and J lost 6; bases outside the gene matches: 8. This CDR3 contains 13 residues. DNA of the CDR3: TGCGCCAGCAAAGGAGACAGGGTCCCTGAAGCTTTCTTT. Translating it yields CASKGDRVPEAFF.

The V gene is TRBV24-1, the J gene TRBJ2-7; TRBD1 matches 7 bases. With 4 bases clipped from V and 3 bases from J, the junction kept 8 bases outside the gene matches. Germline V CDR1 and CDR2: KGHDR, SFDVKD. The CDR3 runs 15 residues. CDR3 sequence reads: CATSDSTTGVYEQYF. CDR3 nucleotides: TGTGCCACCAGTGACTCTACAACAGGGGTCTACGAGCAGTACTTC.

In nucleotides, the CDR3 is TGTGCCAGCAGCTTAGGGGCGGAGGGAGACATTCAGTACTTC. It yields the protein CASSLGAEGDIQYF. The chain has TRBV7-2 and TRBJ2-4, with D possibly TRBD2 on 6 matching bases. V was cut by 1 base and J by 8 bases, with 12 bases left in between. This CDR3 is 14 amino acids long. Germline values: CDR1 SGHTA, CDR2 FQGNSA.

Here the CDR3 reads CASSLDIGDIYEQYF. CDR3 DNA: TGTGCCAGCAGCTTAGATATCGGGGATATCTACGAGCAGTACTTC. This chain joins TRBV11-2 and TRBJ2-7; D is perhaps TRBD2 (5 bases). V was trimmed by 0 bases and J by 3 bases, leaving 12 bases between them. The CDR3 spans 15 residues. Germline-derived CDR1 and CDR2 are SGHAT and FQNNGV.

The chain links TRBV4-1 to TRBJ2-5; 9 bases match TRBD2. J lost 0 bases, V lost 0 bases, and 5 bases had no gene match. Germline V gene data show CDR1 as MGHRA and CDR2 as YSYEKL. The CDR3 is made up of 17 amino acids. CDR3 bases: TGCGCCAGCAGCCAAGAGGAGAGCGGGAGGTACCAAGAGACCCAGTACTTC. Encoded protein: CASSQEESGRYQETQYF.

CDR3 residues: CASSRTGISPLHF. The CDR3 DNA reads TGTGCCAGCAGCCGGACAGGAATATCACCCCTCCACTTT. The genes are TRBV7-3 and TRBJ1-6; 7 bases are shared with TRBD1. Trimming removed 5 bases from V and 10 bases from J; junction bases left unmatched: 5. CDR1 and CDR2 (germline): SGHTA, FQGTGA. This CDR3 has 13 residues.

This clone has a single count. The gene calls are TRBV11-2 and TRBJ2-2; D unclear. From germline, CDR1 is SGHAT and CDR2 FQNNGV. V lost 2 bases to trimming and J lost 2 bases, with 12 bases between them. This CDR3 contains 16 residues. CDR3 sequence (DNA): TGTGCCAGCAGCTTAATTGGCACAGCAAACACCGGGGAGCTGTTTTTT. Translation: CASSLIGTANTGELFF.

J is TRBJ1-5 and V is TRBV2; weak D call: TRBD1 (5 bases). The germline CDR1 and CDR2 sequences are SNHLY and FYNNEI. V was clipped by 5 bases and J by 0 bases, with 11 bases between them. There are 15 residues in the CDR3. CDR3 sequence: CASSLRAYSNQPQHF. The CDR3 DNA reads TGTGCCAGCAGTCTCAGGGCTTATAGCAATCAGCCCCAGCATTTT.